These 18 T cell receptor beta chains originate from one sample sequenced in a study of T cell changes during pregnancy in multiple sclerosis. Repertoires were generated with immunoSEQ multiplex PCR, while TCRdb's copy carries only in-frame clones and drops some. The profile shows under 95,000 clones, approximately 93% of them singletons. The sequencing used peripheral blood, collected in the second trimester of pregnancy. The receptors here all came from a female donor in good health, enrolled as a control in a pregnancy study.

CDR3 DNA sequence: TGTGCCAGCAGTTTACAGACACTAGCGGGAGGGCCTCTGGAGCAGTTCTTC. Protein: CASSLQTLAGGPLEQFF. The chain uses TRBV27 and TRBJ2-1, with 13 bases that match TRBD2. This CDR3 is 17 amino acids long. Germline V gives CDR1 MNHEY, CDR2 SMNVEV (reference sequence). The V gene end was trimmed by 2 bases and the J gene end by 10 bases; junction bases not matched to a gene: 11.

The CDR3 DNA reads TGTGCCAGCAGCTTAGTCTTCGCGGGAGTCTACGAGCAGTACTTC. As protein: CASSLVFAGVYEQYF. This chain links TRBV7-2 with TRBJ2-7, with 7 bases identical to TRBD2. The germline gives CDR1 SGHTA, CDR2 FQGNSA. This CDR3 region has 15 residues. Losses at the gene ends were 1 base for V and 3 bases for J; bases not matched to a gene: 6. Full variable domain (rest looked up from reference TRBV7-2 and TRBJ2-7): GAGVSQSPSNKVTEKGKDVELRCDPISGHTALYWYRQSLGQGLEFLIYFQGNSAPDKSGLPSDRFSAERTGGSVSTLTIQRTQQEDSAVYLCASSLVFAGVYEQYFGPGTRLTVT.

This rearrangement joins TRBV4-1 to TRBJ1-1, with TRBD1 identical over 8 bases. The V segment lost 1 base and the J segment 4 bases; nucleotides outside the gene matches: 5. CDR1 MGHRA and CDR2 YSYEKL come from the germline V gene. The CDR3 covers 15 residues. The CDR3 sequence is CASSQVQGAVTEAFF. CDR3 nucleotide sequence: TGCGCCAGCAGCCAAGTTCAGGGGGCGGTCACTGAAGCTTTCTTT.

This chain links TRBV28 with TRBJ1-1, with 8 nucleotides matching TRBD1. Germline V lookup: CDR1 MDHEN, CDR2 SYDVKM. V trimming: 5 bases; J trimming: 2 bases; junction bases outside the gene matches: 10. This CDR3 contains 16 residues. The CDR3 loop reads CASSDLPGQANTEAFF. In DNA, the CDR3 is TGTGCCAGCAGTGATCTTCCGGGACAGGCAAACACTGAAGCTTTCTTT.

The chain combines TRBV6-1 with TRBJ1-4, with 7 bases matching TRBD1. The CDR3 has 13 residues. V gave up 10 bases and J gave up 8 bases; unmatched junction bases: 10. Germline V gene sequence: CDR1 MNHNS, CDR2 SASEGT. In DNA form, the CDR3 reads TGTGCCACCTGGGCAGGGGGGTACGAAAAACTGTTTTTT. It encodes CATWAGGYEKLFF.

The J gene is TRBJ2-3, the V gene TRBV5-1, with TRBD2 identical over 8 bases. The CDR3 covers 15 residues. Per germline, CDR1 SGHRS and CDR2 YFSETQ. J gave up 2 bases and V 2 bases, and 4 bases lay outside the gene matches. The CDR3: CASSFTSGVTDTQYF. The CDR3 nucleotides are TGCGCCAGCAGCTTTACTAGCGGAGTCACAGATACGCAGTATTTT.

The sample holds one count of this clone. V usage is TRBV5-6 and J usage is TRBJ2-7, with 7 positions matching TRBD1. The CDR3 covers 15 residues. The J segment lost 3 bases and the V segment lost 5 bases, leaving 11 bases of the junction unmatched. Germline loops: CDR1 SGHDT, CDR2 YYEEEE. This chain's CDR3 is CASRSGQEKVYEQYF. The CDR3 nucleotides read TGTGCCAGCAGGAGTGGACAGGAGAAAGTCTACGAGCAGTACTTC.

CDR3 nucleotides: TGTGCCAGCAGCCCGACAGGGGTCAGAGCCGGGGGGACCCAGTACTTC. This sequence encodes CASSPTGVRAGGTQYF. This chain uses TRBV5-4 with TRBJ2-5, with 8 bases matching TRBD1. Unmatched junction bases numbered 15, after V lost 4 bases and J lost 7 bases. The CDR3 has 16 residues. Germline values: CDR1 SGHNT, CDR2 YYREEE (reference sequence).

This chain uses TRBV18 with TRBJ2-1, with 9 positions matching TRBD1. The junction had 3 bases not matched to a gene; V was cut back by 3 bases and J by 0 bases. The CDR3 extends over 16 amino acids. Germline-derived CDR1 and CDR2 are KGHSH and LQKENI. This CDR3 reads CASSPPTGGSYNEQFF. As DNA, the CDR3 is TGTGCCAGCTCACCGCCGACAGGGGGCTCCTACAATGAGCAGTTCTTC.

This chain connects TRBV27 to TRBJ2-1, with D possibly matching TRBD2 (6 bases). The V gene lost 6 bases and the J gene lost 0 bases, with 12 bases spanning the gap. The CDR3 sequence is 15 residues long. The V gene's germline CDR1 is MNHEY and CDR2 SMNVEV (reference sequence). The CDR3 nucleotides read TGTGCCAGCAGGGAGGGCTATAGCTCCTACAATGAGCAGTTCTTC. This codes for CASREGYSSYNEQFF.

The chain combines TRBV7-9 with TRBJ1-4; no clear D gene. This CDR3 spans 13 amino acids. Per the germline V gene, CDR1 is SEHNR and CDR2 is FQNEAQ (reference sequence). V lost 2 bases, J lost 8 bases, and 9 bases lay in between. The CDR3: CASSLPVGEKLFF. In DNA, the CDR3 is TGTGCCAGCAGCTTACCCGTCGGGGAAAAACTGTTTTTT. The full variable domain, completed using reference TRBV7-9 and TRBJ1-4, is DTGVSQNPRHKITKRGQNVTFRCDPISEHNRLYWYRQTLGQGPEFLTYFQNEAQLEKSRLLSDRFSAERPKGSFSTLEIQRTEQGDSAMYLCASSLPVGEKLFFGSGTQLSVL.

This clone was observed a few times. The rearrangement uses TRBV5-1 and TRBJ1-1; D gene uncertain. CDR1 is SGHRS and CDR2 is YFSETQ in the germline V gene. V lost 2 bases and J 5 bases, leaving 4 bases between the germline ends. The length of the CDR3 is 11 residues. Here the CDR3 DNA reads TGCGCCAGCAGCTTTGAGACTGAAGCTTTCTTT. Its translation: CASSFETEAFF. The full variable domain, rest sourced from reference TRBV5-1 and TRBJ1-1, is KAGVTQTPRYLIKTRGQQVTLSCSPISGHRSVSWYQQTPGQGLQFLFEYFSETQRNKGNFPGRFSGRQFSNSRSEMNVSTLELGDSALYLCASSFETEAFFGQGTRLTVV.

The chain carries TRBV28 and TRBJ2-5, with 13 positions matching TRBD2. The CDR3 has 15 residues. The V and J ends lost 5 bases and 4 bases, in that order; junction bases with no gene match: 4. Germline V gene data show CDR1 as MDHEN and CDR2 as SYDVKM. As DNA, the CDR3 is TGTGCCAGCAGTCTGGGACTAGCGGGAAGAGAGACCCAGTACTTC. It translates to CASSLGLAGRETQYF.

For the CDR3, the DNA is TGTGCCAGCAGCGCACGGACTTCCTACAATGAGCAGTTCTTC. Protein sequence: CASSARTSYNEQFF. V gene TRBV7-9 combines with J gene TRBJ2-1; the D gene is possibly TRBD2 (5 bases). Trimming left V 5 bases short and J 1 base short, with 9 bases between. The CDR3 contains 14 residues. Germline V gene sequence: CDR1 SEHNR, CDR2 FQNEAQ (reference sequence). Together with reference TRBV7-9 and TRBJ2-1, the CDR3 gives the full variable domain: DTGVSQNPRHKITKRGQNVTFRCDPISEHNRLYWYRQTLGQGPEFLTYFQNEAQLEKSRLLSDRFSAERPKGSFSTLEIQRTEQGDSAMYLCASSARTSYNEQFFGPGTRLTVL.

The chain couples TRBV2 to TRBJ2-1, with D perhaps matching TRBD2 (6 bases). The V end was cut by 6 bases, the J end by 0 bases, with 15 bases between. Germline V CDR1 and CDR2: SNHLY, FYNNEI. This CDR3 contains 16 residues. The CDR3 DNA reads TGTGCCAGCAGCCTCCCGGGACTGGCCTCCTACAATGAGCAGTTCTTC. Protein: CASSLPGLASYNEQFF.

The chain carries TRBV27 and TRBJ2-1; D might be TRBD2 (5 bases). Germline CDR1 reads MNHEY; CDR2 reads SMNVEV (reference sequence). CDR3 length: 13 residues. The V and J ends lost 2 bases and 12 bases respectively, with 14 bases between them. The CDR3, as DNA: TGTGCCAGCAGTTTAGGAGGTACGAGCTTGCAGTTCTTC. It yields the protein CASSLGGTSLQFF.

The chain has TRBV30 and TRBJ1-1; 10 nucleotides agree with TRBD1. The V segment lost 3 bases and the J segment 5 bases; nucleotides outside the gene matches: 3. Germline CDR1 reads GTSNPN; CDR2 reads SVGIG (reference sequence). This CDR3 has 13 residues. CDR3 loop: CAWSRTGGTEAFF. In nucleotides, the CDR3 is TGTGCCTGGAGCCGGACAGGGGGGACTGAAGCTTTCTTT.

This sequence joins TRBV6-4 and TRBJ2-1; 11 nucleotides match TRBD2. Germline V gives CDR1 MRHNA, CDR2 SNTAGT. The CDR3 extends over 14 amino acids. V was clipped by 6 bases and J by 9 bases; unmatched bases: 7. CDR3 in DNA: TGTGCCAGCAGACTAGCGGGAGAATGGGGTGAGCAGTTCTTC. Translating it yields CASRLAGEWGEQFF.